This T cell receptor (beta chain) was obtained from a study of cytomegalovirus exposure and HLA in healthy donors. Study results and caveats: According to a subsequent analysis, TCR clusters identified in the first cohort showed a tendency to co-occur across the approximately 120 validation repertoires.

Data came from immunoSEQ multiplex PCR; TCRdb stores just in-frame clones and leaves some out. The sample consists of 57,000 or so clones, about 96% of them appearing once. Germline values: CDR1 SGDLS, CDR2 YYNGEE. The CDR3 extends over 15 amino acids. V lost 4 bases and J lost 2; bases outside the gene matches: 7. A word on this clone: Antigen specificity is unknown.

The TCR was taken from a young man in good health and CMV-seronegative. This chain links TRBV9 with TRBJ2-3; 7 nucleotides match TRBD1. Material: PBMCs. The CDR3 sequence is CASSPPDRDTDTQYF. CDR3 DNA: TGTGCCAGCAGCCCCCCCGACAGGGACACAGATACGCAGTATTTT.